This TCR beta chain was captured in a study of early T cells in non-severe SARS-CoV-2 infection. Regarding the study as a whole: Reliance on VDJdb matching favored anti-spike CD8 responses; private and CD4 specificities were missed.

Note on this clonotype: Its target is unknown.

The TCR library protocol attached unique molecular identifiers to the individual cDNA molecules. TCRdb re-called the 5' RACE reads through MiXCR, storing one row per CDR3 protein. The sample carries approximately 42,000 distinct CDR3 sequences, about 7% recorded once. The CDR3 has 14 amino acids. Trimming left V 4 bases short and J 0 bases short, with 11 bases between. Germline V gene lookup returns CDR1 SGHRS and CDR2 YFSETQ. Sequenced material: whole blood. This clonotype was sampled from an adult who was a healthcare worker with PCR-confirmed SARS-CoV-2 infection or an uninfected control (not recorded which). J is TRBJ2-7 and V is TRBV5-1, with TRBD1 as a possible D gene (5 bases). The CDR3 nucleotides read TGCGCCAGCAGCGGGATCGACAGCTCCTACGAGCAGTACTTC. Translating it yields CASSGIDSSYEQYF.